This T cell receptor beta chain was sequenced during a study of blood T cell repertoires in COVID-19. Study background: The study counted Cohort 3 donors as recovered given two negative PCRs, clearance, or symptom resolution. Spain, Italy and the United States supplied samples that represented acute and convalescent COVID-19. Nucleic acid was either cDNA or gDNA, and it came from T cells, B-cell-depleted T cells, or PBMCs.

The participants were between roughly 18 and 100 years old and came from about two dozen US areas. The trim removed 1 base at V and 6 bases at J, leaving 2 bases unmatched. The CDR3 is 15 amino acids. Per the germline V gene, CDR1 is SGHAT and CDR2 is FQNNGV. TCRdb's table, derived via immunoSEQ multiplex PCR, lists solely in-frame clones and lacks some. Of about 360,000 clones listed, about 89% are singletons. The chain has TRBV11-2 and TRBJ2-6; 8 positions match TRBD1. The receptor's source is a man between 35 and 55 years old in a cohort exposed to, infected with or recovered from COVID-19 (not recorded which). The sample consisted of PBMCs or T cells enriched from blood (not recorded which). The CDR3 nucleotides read TGTGCCAGCAGCTTAGCAGGGGGCCCGGCCAACGTCCTGACTTTC. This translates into CASSLAGGPANVLTF.